The source of this TCR beta chain is a study of T cells after yellow fever vaccination. Study results and limitations: Post-booster repertoires again held most primary-vaccination clones (roughly 96% CD4, 88% CD8).

The CDR3 is 14 amino acids. V lost 6 bases, J lost 2 bases, and 13 bases lay in between. Per the germline V gene, CDR1 is KGHSH and CDR2 is LQKENI. The 5'RACE template-switching step produced TCR cDNA and added a universal primer site and UMIs. TCRdb passed the 5' RACE reads through MiXCR, listing each CDR3 protein once. Found here are roughly 150,000 distinct CDR3 sequences, less than 9.5% of them singletons; the top ten hold under 0.95%. This clonotype was counted at least ten times. The antigen remains unidentified. Material: CD4+ T cells sorted from PBMCs, obtained 5 days after the yellow fever booster vaccination. The rearrangement joins TRBV18 to TRBJ1-1; D ambiguous. The sequence was collected from a man aged 30-40 years who received the YFV17D yellow fever vaccine. The CDR3 protein is CASSRGPTNTEAFF. The CDR3 region has the DNA TGTGCCAGCTCCCGCGGGCCTACTAACACTGAAGCTTTCTTT.